Each of the 2 T cell receptor beta chains below was sequenced from the same sample in a study of Graves' ophthalmopathy and Graves' hyperthyroidism. TCR beta CDR3 amplification used RNA transcripts. First-round RT-PCR employed HTBI primers, with a second-round multiplex PCR after it. TCRdb recomputed calls from the multiplex PCR reads with MiXCR, one row per CDR3 protein. The table records under 200,000 distinct CDR3 sequences, over 35% of them present only once. The sequenced sample was peripheral blood. The receptors were gathered from a woman aged 40-49 years with Graves' ophthalmopathy.

There are many counts of this clonotype. The chain recombines TRBV28 with TRBJ2-5; D uncertain. This CDR3 is 13 amino acids long. Germline CDR1 reads MDHEN; CDR2 reads SYDVKM. V was clipped by 3 bases and J by 4 bases, with 9 bases between them. The CDR3 loop is CASSLELAETQYF. As DNA, the CDR3 is TGTGCCAGCAGTTTGGAGTTAGCAGAGACCCAGTACTTC. The full variable domain, in which reference TRBV28 and TRBJ2-5 provide the parts outside the CDR3, is DVKVTQSSRYLVKRTGEKVFLECVQDMDHENMFWYRQDPGLGLRLIYFSYDVKMKEKGDIPEGYSVSREKKERFSLILESASTNQTSMYLCASSLELAETQYFGPGTRLLVL.

This clonotype was recorded at least ten times. The V and J genes are TRBV19 and TRBJ2-5; weak D call: TRBD2 (5 bases). Trimming removed 3 bases at V and 4 bases at J, with 18 bases between. The CDR3 runs 16 residues. Germline CDR1 reads LNHDA; CDR2 reads SQIVND (reference sequence). CDR3 sequence reads: CASSISSTRGRETQYF. The CDR3 nucleotides read TGTGCCAGTAGTATTAGTTCAACCCGAGGGCGAGAGACCCAGTACTTC.